This T cell receptor beta chain stems from a study of OX40 agonist ivuxolimab in advanced cancers. Using immunoSEQ multiplex PCR, the repertoire was profiled, and TCRdb retains in-frame clones only, with some absent. The sample has 30,000 or so clones, around 90% seen once. CDR1 is SEHNR and CDR2 is FQNEAQ in the germline V gene (reference sequence). The V and J ends lost 5 bases and 6 bases respectively, with 26 bases between them. This CDR3 spans 19 amino acids. The clonotype originates from an adult with an advanced solid tumor such as melanoma, head and neck, liver or kidney cancer. V and J are TRBV7-9 and TRBJ2-6; D gene uncertain. Sequencing was performed on CD4+ or CD8+ T cells sorted from blood, taken in a trial of the OX40 agonist ivuxolimab. CDR3 DNA: TGTGCCAGCAGCAACCCCAGCCCTCCCACAAACTCCGCGGCCAACGTCCTGACTTTC. It specifies CASSNPSPPTNSAANVLTF.